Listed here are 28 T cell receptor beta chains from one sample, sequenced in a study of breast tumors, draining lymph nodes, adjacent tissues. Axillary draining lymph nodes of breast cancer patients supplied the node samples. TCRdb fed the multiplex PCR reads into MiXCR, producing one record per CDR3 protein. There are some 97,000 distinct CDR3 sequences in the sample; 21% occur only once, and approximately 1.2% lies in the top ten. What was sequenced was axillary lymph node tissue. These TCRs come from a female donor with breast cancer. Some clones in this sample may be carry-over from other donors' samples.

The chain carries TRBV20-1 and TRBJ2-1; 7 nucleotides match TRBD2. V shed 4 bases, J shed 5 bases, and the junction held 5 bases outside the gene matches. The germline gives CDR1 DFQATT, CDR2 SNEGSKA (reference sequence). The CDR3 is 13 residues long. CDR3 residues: CSAISGSHNEQFF. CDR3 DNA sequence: TGCAGTGCTATTAGCGGGTCCCACAATGAGCAGTTCTTC.

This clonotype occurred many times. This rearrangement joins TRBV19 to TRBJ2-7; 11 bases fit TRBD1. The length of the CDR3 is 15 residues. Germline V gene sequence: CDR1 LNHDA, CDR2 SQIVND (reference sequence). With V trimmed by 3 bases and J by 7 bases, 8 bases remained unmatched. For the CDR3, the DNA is TGTGCCAGTAGTATTTCGGGACAGGGGGTGTGGGAGCAGTACTTC. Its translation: CASSISGQGVWEQYF.

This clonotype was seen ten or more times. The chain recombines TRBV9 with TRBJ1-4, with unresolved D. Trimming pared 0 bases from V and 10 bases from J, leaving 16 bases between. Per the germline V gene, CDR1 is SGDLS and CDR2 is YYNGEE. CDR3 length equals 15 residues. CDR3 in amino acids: CASSVGPDGGAKLFF. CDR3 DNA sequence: TGTGCCAGCAGCGTAGGTCCGGACGGCGGCGCAAAACTGTTTTTT.

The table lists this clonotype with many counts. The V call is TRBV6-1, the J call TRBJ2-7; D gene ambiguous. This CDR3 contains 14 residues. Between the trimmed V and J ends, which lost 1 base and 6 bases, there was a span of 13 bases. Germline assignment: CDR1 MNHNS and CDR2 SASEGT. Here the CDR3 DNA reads TGTGCCAGCAGTGAAGTTGGCAGCTCCCGCGAGCAGTACTTC. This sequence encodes CASSEVGSSREQYF.

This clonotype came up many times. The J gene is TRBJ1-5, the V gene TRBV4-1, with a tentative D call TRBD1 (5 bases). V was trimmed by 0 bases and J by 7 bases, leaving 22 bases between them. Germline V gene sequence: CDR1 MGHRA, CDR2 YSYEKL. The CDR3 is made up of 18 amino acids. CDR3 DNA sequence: TGCGCCAGCAGCCAAGAGCCCATACGAGGAGGGGCAGGCCAGCCCCAGCATTTT. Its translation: CASSQEPIRGGAGQPQHF.

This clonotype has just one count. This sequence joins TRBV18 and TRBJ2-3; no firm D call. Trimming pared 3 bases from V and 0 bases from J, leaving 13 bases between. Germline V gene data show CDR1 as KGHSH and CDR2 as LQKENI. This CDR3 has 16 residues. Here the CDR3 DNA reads TGTGCCAGCTCACCGGTTATTGGCGCTAGCACAGATACGCAGTATTTT. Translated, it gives CASSPVIGASTDTQYF. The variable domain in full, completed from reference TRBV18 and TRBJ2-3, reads NAGVMQNPRHLVRRRGQEARLRCSPMKGHSHVYWYRQLPEEGLKFMVYLQKENIIDESGMPKERFSAEFPKEGPSILRIQQVVRGDSAAYFCASSPVIGASTDTQYFGPGTRLTVL.

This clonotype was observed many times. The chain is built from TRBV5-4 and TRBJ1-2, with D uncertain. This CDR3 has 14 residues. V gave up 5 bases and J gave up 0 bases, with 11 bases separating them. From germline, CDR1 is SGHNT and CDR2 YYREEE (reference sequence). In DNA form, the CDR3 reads TGTGCCAGCAGATACCCGGCTTCTAACTATGGCTACACCTTC. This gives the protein CASRYPASNYGYTF.

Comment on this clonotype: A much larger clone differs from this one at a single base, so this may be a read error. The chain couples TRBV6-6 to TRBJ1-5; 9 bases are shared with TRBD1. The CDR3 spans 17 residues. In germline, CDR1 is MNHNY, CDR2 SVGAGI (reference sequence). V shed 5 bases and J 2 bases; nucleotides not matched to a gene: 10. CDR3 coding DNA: TGTGCCAGCAGTCACCGGACAGGGGAAGAGGGCAATCAGCCCCAGCATTTT. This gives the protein CASSHRTGEEGNQPQHF.

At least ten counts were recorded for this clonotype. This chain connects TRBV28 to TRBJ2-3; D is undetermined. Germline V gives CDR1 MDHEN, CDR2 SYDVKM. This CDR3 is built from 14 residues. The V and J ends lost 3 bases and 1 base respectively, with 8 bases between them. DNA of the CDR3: TGTGCCAGCAGTTTCGTGCTAGGCACAGATACGCAGTATTTT. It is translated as CASSFVLGTDTQYF.

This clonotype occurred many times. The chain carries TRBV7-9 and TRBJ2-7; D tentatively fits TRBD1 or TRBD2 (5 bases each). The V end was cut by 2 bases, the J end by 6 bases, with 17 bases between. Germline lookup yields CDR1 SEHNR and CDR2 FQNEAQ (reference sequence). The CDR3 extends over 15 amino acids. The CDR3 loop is CASSLRDQGTSEQYF. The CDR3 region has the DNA TGTGCCAGCAGCTTACGGGATCAGGGAACGTCCGAGCAGTACTTC. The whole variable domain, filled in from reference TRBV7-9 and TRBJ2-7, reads DTGVSQNPRHKITKRGQNVTFRCDPISEHNRLYWYRQTLGQGPEFLTYFQNEAQLEKSRLLSDRFSAERPKGSFSTLEIQRTEQGDSAMYLCASSLRDQGTSEQYFGPGTRLTVT.

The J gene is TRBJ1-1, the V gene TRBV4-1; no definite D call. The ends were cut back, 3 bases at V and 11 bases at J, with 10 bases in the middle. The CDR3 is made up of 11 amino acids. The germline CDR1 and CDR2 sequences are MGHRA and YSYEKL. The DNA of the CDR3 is TGCGCCAGCAGCCAGACGGGTCGCGCTTTCTTT. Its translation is CASSQTGRAFF.

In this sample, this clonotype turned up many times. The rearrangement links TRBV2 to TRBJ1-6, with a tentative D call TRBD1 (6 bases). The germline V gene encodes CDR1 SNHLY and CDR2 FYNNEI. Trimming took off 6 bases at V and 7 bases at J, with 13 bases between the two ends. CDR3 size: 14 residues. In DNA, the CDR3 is TGTGCCAGCAGGATAGGGACACAGAATTCACCCCTCCACTTT. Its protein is CASRIGTQNSPLHF.

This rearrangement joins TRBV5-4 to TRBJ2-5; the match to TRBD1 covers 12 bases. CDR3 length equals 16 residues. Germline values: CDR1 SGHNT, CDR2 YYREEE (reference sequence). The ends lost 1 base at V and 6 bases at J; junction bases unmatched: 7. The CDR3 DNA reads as TGTGCCAGCAGCTTGCTAGGGACAGGGGGCTTGAAGACCCAGTACTTC. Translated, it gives CASSLLGTGGLKTQYF.

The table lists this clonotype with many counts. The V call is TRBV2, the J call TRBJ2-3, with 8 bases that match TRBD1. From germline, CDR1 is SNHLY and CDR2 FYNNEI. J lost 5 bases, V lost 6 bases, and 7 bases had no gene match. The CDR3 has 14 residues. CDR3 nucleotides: TGTGCCAGCAGGGAACAGGGGGTTGGAGATACGCAGTATTTT. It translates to CASREQGVGDTQYF.

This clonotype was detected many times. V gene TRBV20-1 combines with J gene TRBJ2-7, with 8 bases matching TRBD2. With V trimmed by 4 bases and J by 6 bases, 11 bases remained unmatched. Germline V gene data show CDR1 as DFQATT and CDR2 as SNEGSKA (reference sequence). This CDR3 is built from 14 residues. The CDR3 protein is CSATRTSLGVEQYF. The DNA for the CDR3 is TGCAGTGCTACCAGGACTAGCCTTGGGGTCGAGCAGTACTTC.

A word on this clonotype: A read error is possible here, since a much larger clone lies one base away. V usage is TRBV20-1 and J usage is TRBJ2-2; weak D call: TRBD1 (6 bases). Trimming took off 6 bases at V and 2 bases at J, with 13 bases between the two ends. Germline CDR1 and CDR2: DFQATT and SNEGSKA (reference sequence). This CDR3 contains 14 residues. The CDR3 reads CSAYRQDNTGELFF. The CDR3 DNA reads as TGCAGTGCATACAGACAGGACAACACCGGGGAGCTGTTTTTT.

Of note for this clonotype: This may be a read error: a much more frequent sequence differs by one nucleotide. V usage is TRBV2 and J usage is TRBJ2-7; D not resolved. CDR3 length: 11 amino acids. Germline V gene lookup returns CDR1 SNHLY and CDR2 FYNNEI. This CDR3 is CAGSRLYEQYF. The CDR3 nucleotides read TGTGCCGGCAGCAGGTTGTACGAGCAGTACTTC. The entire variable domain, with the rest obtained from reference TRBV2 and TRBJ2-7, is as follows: EPEVTQTPSHQVTQMGQEVILRCVPISNHLYFYWYRQILGQKVEFLVSFYNNEISEKSEIFDDQFSVERPDGSNFTLKIRSTKLEDSAMYFCAGSRLYEQYFGPGTRLTVT.

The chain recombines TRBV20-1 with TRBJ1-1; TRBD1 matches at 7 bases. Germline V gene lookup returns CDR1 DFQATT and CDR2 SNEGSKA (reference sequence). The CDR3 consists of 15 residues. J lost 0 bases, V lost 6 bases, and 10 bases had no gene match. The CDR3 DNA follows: TGCAGTGCCCCCAGGGGGTCCCTAATGAACACTGAAGCTTTCTTT. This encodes CSAPRGSLMNTEAFF.

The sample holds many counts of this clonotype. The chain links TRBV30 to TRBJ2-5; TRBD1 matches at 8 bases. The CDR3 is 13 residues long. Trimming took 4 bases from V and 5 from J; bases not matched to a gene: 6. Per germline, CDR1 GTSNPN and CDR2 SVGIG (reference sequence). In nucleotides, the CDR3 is TGTGCCTGGAACAGGGGGAGCGGCGAGACCCAGTACTTC. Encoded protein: CAWNRGSGETQYF.

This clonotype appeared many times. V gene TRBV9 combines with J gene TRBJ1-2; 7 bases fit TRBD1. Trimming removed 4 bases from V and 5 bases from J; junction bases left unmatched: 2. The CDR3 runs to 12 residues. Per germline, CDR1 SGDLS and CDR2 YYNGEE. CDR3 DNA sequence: TGTGCCAGCAGCCAGACAGGGTATGGCTACACCTTC. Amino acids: CASSQTGYGYTF.

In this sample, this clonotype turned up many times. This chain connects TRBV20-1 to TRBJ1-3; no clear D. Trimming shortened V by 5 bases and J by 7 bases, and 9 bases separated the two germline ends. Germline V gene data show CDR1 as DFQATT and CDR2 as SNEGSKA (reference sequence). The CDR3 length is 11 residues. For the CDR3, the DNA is TGCAGTGCTCAGGCGGGGAACACCATATATTTT. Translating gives CSAQAGNTIYF.

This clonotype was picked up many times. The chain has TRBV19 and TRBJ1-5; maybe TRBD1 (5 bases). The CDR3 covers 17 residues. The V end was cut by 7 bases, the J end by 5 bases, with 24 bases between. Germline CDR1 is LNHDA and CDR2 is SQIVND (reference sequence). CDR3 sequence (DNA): TGTGCCAGTAAATTTGGTTCGTCCGCAGGGCCTCATCAGCCCCAGCATTTT. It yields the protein CASKFGSSAGPHQPQHF.

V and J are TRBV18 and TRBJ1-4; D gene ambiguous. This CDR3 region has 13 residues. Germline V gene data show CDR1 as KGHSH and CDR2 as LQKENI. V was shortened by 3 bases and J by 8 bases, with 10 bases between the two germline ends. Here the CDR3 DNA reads TGTGCCAGCTCACCCGGGAATCGGGAAAAACTGTTTTTT. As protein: CASSPGNREKLFF.

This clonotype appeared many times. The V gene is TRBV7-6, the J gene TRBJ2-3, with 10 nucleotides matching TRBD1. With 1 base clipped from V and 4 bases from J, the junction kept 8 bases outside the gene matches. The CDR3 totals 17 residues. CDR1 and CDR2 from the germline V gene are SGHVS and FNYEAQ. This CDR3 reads CASSLEGSGTGADTQYF. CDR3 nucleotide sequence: TGTGCCAGCAGCTTAGAGGGGTCCGGGACAGGGGCAGATACGCAGTATTTT.

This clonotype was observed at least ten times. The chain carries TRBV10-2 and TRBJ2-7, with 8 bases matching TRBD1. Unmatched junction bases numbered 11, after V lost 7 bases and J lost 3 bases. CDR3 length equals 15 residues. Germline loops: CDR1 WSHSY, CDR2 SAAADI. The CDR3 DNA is TGCGCCAGCACAGAACAGGGGGGTAGGAACTACGAGCAGTACTTC. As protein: CASTEQGGRNYEQYF.

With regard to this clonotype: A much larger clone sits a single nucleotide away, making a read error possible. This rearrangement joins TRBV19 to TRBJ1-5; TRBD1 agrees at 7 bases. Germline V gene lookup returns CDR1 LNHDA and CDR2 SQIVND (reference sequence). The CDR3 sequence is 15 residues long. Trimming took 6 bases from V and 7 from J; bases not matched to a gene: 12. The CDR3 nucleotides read TGTGCCAGTAGCTCACCCCGACAGGGTGTCCAGCCCCAGCATTTT. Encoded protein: CASSSPRQGVQPQHF.

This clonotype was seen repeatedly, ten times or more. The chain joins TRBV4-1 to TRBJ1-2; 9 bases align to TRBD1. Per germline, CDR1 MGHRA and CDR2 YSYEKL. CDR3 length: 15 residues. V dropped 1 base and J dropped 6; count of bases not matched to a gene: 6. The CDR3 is CASSQGARTGDGYTF. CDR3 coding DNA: TGCGCCAGCAGCCAAGGGGCCCGGACAGGGGATGGCTACACCTTC.

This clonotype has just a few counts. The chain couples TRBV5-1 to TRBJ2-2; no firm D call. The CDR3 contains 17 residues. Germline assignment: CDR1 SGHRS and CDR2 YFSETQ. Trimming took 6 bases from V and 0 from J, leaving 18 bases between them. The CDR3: CASIPSFGESNTGELFF. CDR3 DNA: TGCGCCAGCATCCCCTCATTTGGGGAATCGAACACCGGGGAGCTGTTTTTT.